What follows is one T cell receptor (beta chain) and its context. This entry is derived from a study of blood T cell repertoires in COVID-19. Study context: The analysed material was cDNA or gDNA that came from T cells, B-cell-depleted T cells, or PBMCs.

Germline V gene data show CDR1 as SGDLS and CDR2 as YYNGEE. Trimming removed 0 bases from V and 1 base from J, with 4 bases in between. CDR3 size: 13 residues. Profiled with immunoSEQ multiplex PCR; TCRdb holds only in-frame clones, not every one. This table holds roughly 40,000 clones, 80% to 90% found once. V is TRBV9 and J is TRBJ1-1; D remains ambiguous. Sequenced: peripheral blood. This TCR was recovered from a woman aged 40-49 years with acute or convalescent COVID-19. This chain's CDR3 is CASSVAGNTEAFF. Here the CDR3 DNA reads TGTGCCAGCAGCGTAGCAGGGAACACTGAAGCTTTCTTT.